The 31 T cell receptor beta chains in this list originate from one sample, sequenced in a study of read filtering for tumor transcriptome and immune sequencing. Molecular barcoded adaptors covering alpha/delta and beta/gamma chains were used on 400 ng RNA. TCRdb fed the reads into MiXCR, producing one record per CDR3 protein. This repertoire shows 35,000 to 55,000 distinct CDR3 sequences, about 12% found once; its top ten account for approximately 14%. The sequenced sample consisted of a population of CD138-negative cells sorted from bone marrow. Source of these receptors: a donor over 35 with multiple myeloma.

This clonotype was seen at least ten times. This rearrangement joins TRBV24-1 to TRBJ2-1; 15 positions match TRBD2. Germline CDR1 and CDR2: KGHDR and SFDVKD. With V trimmed by 4 bases and J by 4 bases, 7 bases remained unmatched. This CDR3 has 18 amino acids. The CDR3 loop is CATSEDGTSGRLYNEQFF. The CDR3 bases are TGTGCCACCAGTGAGGATGGGACTAGCGGGAGGCTATACAATGAGCAGTTCTTC.

This clonotype was seen many times. This CDR3 fails to terminate in the conserved phenylalanine or tryptophan, so it likely reflects a read error. The chain combines TRBV7-9 with TRBJ2-1; the match to TRBD2 covers 7 bases. The CDR3 has 16 residues. Per germline, CDR1 SEHNR and CDR2 FQNEAQ (reference sequence). V trimming: 5 bases; J trimming: 8 bases; junction bases outside the gene matches: 15. The CDR3 region is CASSPMGWRGSDEQFL. In DNA, the CDR3 is TGTGCCAGCAGCCCCATGGGGTGGCGCGGGAGCGATGAGCAGTTCCTC.

In its sample, this clonotype was seen many times. The V and J genes are TRBV5-1 and TRBJ2-6; no clear D. V shed 4 bases and J shed 0 bases, with 11 bases lying between them. The CDR3 is made up of 16 amino acids. Germline CDR1 reads SGHRS; CDR2 reads YFSETQ. The CDR3 loop reads CASSRSRSSGANVLTF. In DNA form, the CDR3 reads TGCGCCAGCAGCAGGTCTAGGAGCTCTGGGGCCAACGTCCTGACTTTC.

Many counts were recorded for this clonotype. The genes are TRBV12-3 or TRBV12-4 and TRBJ2-3, with D possibly TRBD1 on 6 matching bases. The CDR3 covers 14 residues. The germline V and J ends were trimmed by 4 bases and 0 bases, with 8 bases remaining between them. The CDR3 DNA is TGTGCCAGCAGTTGGACAGCTAGCACAGATACGCAGTATTTT. Its protein is CASSWTASTDTQYF.

This clonotype ranks as medium-sized. V is TRBV5-1 and J is TRBJ2-1; TRBD1 agrees at 10 bases. J gave up 5 bases and V 0 bases, and 2 bases lay outside the gene matches. Germline CDR1 is SGHRS and CDR2 is YFSETQ. The CDR3 is made up of 15 amino acids. The CDR3 loop reads CASSLEGQGNNEQFF. Here the CDR3 DNA reads TGCGCCAGCAGCTTGGAGGGACAGGGGAACAATGAGCAGTTCTTC.

Within the sample, this clonotype is medium-sized (0.01 to 0.1%). This CDR3 reads CASSNPANEQFF. CDR3 bases: TGCGCCAGCAGCAATCCGGCCAATGAGCAGTTCTTC. The chain joins TRBV23-1 to TRBJ2-1; D remains unclear. TRBV23-1 falls under the ORF class, with uncertain function. CDR3 length: 12 amino acids. V lost 6 bases, J lost 6 bases, and 9 bases lay in between.

Many counts were recorded for this clonotype. This chain connects TRBV4-1 to TRBJ1-5; no reliable D call. This CDR3 comprises 15 residues. Trimming stripped 3 bases from V and 5 bases from J, with 14 bases between. Germline values: CDR1 MGHRA, CDR2 YSYEKL. The CDR3 nucleotides read TGCGCCAGCAGCCACTCGTCCGGGTGGGATCAGCCCCAGCATTTT. Translating gives CASSHSSGWDQPQHF.

To note about this clonotype: This sequence may be a read error, since a much larger clone differs from it by one base. The gene calls are TRBV5-1 and TRBJ2-7; D is undetermined. CDR3 length: 11 amino acids. Looked up from germline, CDR1 is SGHRS and CDR2 is YFSETQ. CDR3 amino acids: CASTLDREQYF. The CDR3 DNA reads as TGCGCCAGCACCTTGGATCGGGAGCAGTACTTC. The whole variable domain, remainder taken from reference TRBV5-1 and TRBJ2-7, is KAGVTQTPRYLIKTRGQQVTLSCSPISGHRSVSWYQQTPGQGLQFLFEYFSETQRNKGNFPGRFSGRQFSNSRSEMNVSTLELGDSALYLCASTLDREQYFGPGTRLTVT.

This clonotype is categorized as medium-sized. An end of the junction does not agree with germline; a read error may underlie this. The chain couples TRBV4-3 to TRBJ2-1; TRBD2 aligns across 9 bases. Germline V lookup: CDR1 LGHNA, CDR2 YSLEER. This CDR3 spans 17 amino acids. DNA for the CDR3: TGTGCCAGCAGCGAGCTAGCGGGGCGATTTTCCTACAATGAGCAGTTCTTC. Residues: CASSELAGRFSYNEQFF.

This clonotype showed up many times. The chain carries TRBV11-2 and TRBJ2-5, with a possible D match to TRBD1 (6 bases). V was trimmed by 5 bases and J by 3 bases, leaving 19 bases between them. Germline CDR1 is SGHAT and CDR2 is FQNNGV. CDR3 length equals 16 residues. The CDR3: CASSPSGGRGKETQYF. The CDR3 DNA reads TGTGCCAGCAGCCCTTCGGGCGGAAGGGGGAAAGAGACCCAGTACTTC.

This clonotype occurred many times. V is TRBV25-1 and J is TRBJ2-3, with D possibly TRBD1 on 5 matching bases. The V end lost 4 bases, the J end lost 1 base, and 15 bases lay between the germline ends. In germline, CDR1 is MGHDK, CDR2 SYGVNS. The CDR3 has 16 residues. The CDR3 loop reads CASSGNLGVGTDTQYF. The CDR3 region has the DNA TGTGCCAGCAGTGGAAACTTAGGGGTGGGCACAGATACGCAGTATTTT.

This clonotype was observed at least ten times. The rearrangement links TRBV20-1 to TRBJ1-6; maybe TRBD1 (5 bases). The V end lost 5 bases, the J end lost 10 bases, and 12 bases lay between the germline ends. The germline V gene encodes CDR1 DFQATT and CDR2 SNEGSKA (reference sequence). The CDR3 extends over 12 amino acids. DNA for the CDR3: TGCAGTGCTGGGGACCGGCAATCACCCCTCCACTTT. Residues: CSAGDRQSPLHF.

This clonotype occurred many times. The chain has TRBV20-1 and TRBJ2-1, with D hard to call. V was cut by 0 bases and J by 0 bases, with 15 bases left in between. Germline CDR1 DFQATT, CDR2 SNEGSKA (reference sequence). The CDR3 extends over 17 amino acids. The CDR3 DNA sequence: TGCAGTGCTAGAGATCCCGGTGCGGCGAGCTCCTACAATGAGCAGTTCTTC. This codes for CSARDPGAASSYNEQFF.

The table lists this clonotype with a few counts. A much bigger clone sits one base away, suggesting this may be a read error. The rearrangement uses TRBV6-5 and TRBJ1-4, with D uncertain. The V gene lost 0 bases and the J gene lost 10 bases, with 12 bases spanning the gap. Looked up from germline, CDR1 is MNHEY and CDR2 is SVGAGI. The CDR3 totals 14 residues. The CDR3 DNA reads TGTGCCAGCAGTTACTCGACCAGGCCTGGAAAACTGTTTTTT. Protein sequence: CASSYSTRPGKLFF.

With respect to this clonotype: At one end, the junction sequence differs from germline, possibly due to a read error. The CDR3 is CASSFLYLPGNEQSF. As DNA, the CDR3 is TGTGCCAGCAGCTTTTTATATCTCCCAGGGAATGAGCAGTCCTTC. This chain connects TRBV27 to TRBJ2-1, with D perhaps TRBD1 (5 bases). CDR1 and CDR2 (germline): MNHEY, SMNVEV (reference sequence). The CDR3 runs to 15 residues.

At least ten counts were recorded for this clonotype. The gene calls are TRBV27 and TRBJ1-1; the D gene is possibly TRBD1 (5 bases). Germline CDR1 is MNHEY and CDR2 is SMNVEV (reference sequence). The CDR3 loop spans 15 amino acids. V was trimmed by 3 bases and J by 4 bases, leaving 15 bases between them. The CDR3 coding sequence is TGTGCCAGCAGTTTTTCGAGGACATTGGGCACTGAAGCTTTCTTT. It translates to CASSFSRTLGTEAFF.

This clonotype has at least ten counts. This chain uses TRBV6-6 with TRBJ2-3; tentative D call: TRBD2 (6 bases). CDR1 and CDR2 (germline): MNHNY, SVGAGI (reference sequence). The CDR3 extends over 12 amino acids. V shed 9 bases and J shed 5 bases, with 12 bases lying between them. The CDR3 DNA sequence: TGTGCCAGTGGTAGCGGTAAAGATACGCAGTATTTT. Translation gives CASGSGKDTQYF.

There are many counts of this clonotype. CDR3 coding DNA: TGTGCCAGCAGTTACGAGGGATACCAGCCCCAGCATTTT. This translates into CASSYEGYQPQHF. The chain is built from TRBV6-6 and TRBJ1-5; D not certain. CDR3 length: 13 amino acids. CDR1 and CDR2 (germline): MNHNY, SVGAGI (reference sequence). Between the trimmed V and J ends, which lost 2 bases and 7 bases, there was a span of 9 bases.

This clonotype was counted at least ten times. The V gene is TRBV7-6, the J gene TRBJ2-5; no clear D. V lost 1 base to trimming and J lost 4 bases, with 4 bases between them. Germline CDR1 SGHVS, CDR2 FNYEAQ. The CDR3 length is 12 residues. In nucleotides, the CDR3 is TGTGCCAGCAGCTTAGTGGGAGAGACCCAGTACTTC. As protein: CASSLVGETQYF.

This clonotype appeared many times. The chain combines TRBV7-9 with TRBJ2-3, with 9 nucleotides matching TRBD2. The CDR3 is 15 amino acids. The germline gives CDR1 SEHNR, CDR2 FQNEAQ (reference sequence). The V gene end was trimmed by 5 bases and the J gene end by 5 bases; junction bases not matched to a gene: 8. The CDR3 protein is CASSLEREAGDTQYF. As DNA, the CDR3 is TGTGCCAGCAGCCTCGAGCGGGAGGCGGGAGATACGCAGTATTTT. The whole variable domain, filled in from reference TRBV7-9 and TRBJ2-3, reads DTGVSQNPRHKITKRGQNVTFRCDPISEHNRLYWYRQTLGQGPEFLTYFQNEAQLEKSRLLSDRFSAERPKGSFSTLEIQRTEQGDSAMYLCASSLEREAGDTQYFGPGTRLTVL.

For this clonotype: One end of the junction does not line up with germline, which may come from a read error. This rearrangement joins TRBV18 to TRBJ2-1; D is undetermined. There are 14 residues in the CDR3. Germline V gene data show CDR1 as KGHSH and CDR2 as LQKENI. CDR3 region: CASPPGNWNNEQVF. As DNA, the CDR3 is TGTGCCAGCCCACCAGGAAACTGGAACAATGAGCAGGTCTTC.

The table lists this clonotype with many counts. The rearrangement joins TRBV20-1 to TRBJ1-5; D perhaps matches TRBD1 (6 bases). V lost 4 bases, J lost 4 bases, and 8 bases lay in between. Germline V gene lookup returns CDR1 DFQATT and CDR2 SNEGSKA (reference sequence). The CDR3 has 12 residues. The CDR3 protein is CSAKQGNQPQHF. The CDR3 DNA reads TGCAGTGCTAAACAGGGAAATCAGCCCCAGCATTTT.

This clonotype was seen ten or more times. The V gene is TRBV5-6, the J gene TRBJ2-1, with 8 bases that match TRBD1. Germline lookup yields CDR1 SGHDT and CDR2 YYEEEE. There are 16 residues in the CDR3. The ends lost 4 bases at V and 0 bases at J; junction bases unmatched: 6. CDR3 sequence reads: CASSGRTGNSYNEQFF. The CDR3 bases are TGTGCCAGCAGCGGAAGGACAGGGAACTCCTACAATGAGCAGTTCTTC. Using reference TRBV5-6 and TRBJ2-1 for the parts outside the CDR3, the full variable domain is DAGVTQSPTHLIKTRGQQVTLRCSPKSGHDTVSWYQQALGQGPQFIFQYYEEEERQRGNFPDRFSGHQFPNYSSELNVNALLLGDSALYLCASSGRTGNSYNEQFFGPGTRLTVL.

Only a few counts were recorded for this clonotype. This may be a read error, as it is one base from a much larger clone. The V gene is TRBV7-2, the J gene TRBJ2-7; D unresolved. This CDR3 is 12 amino acids long. The V end lost 5 bases, the J end lost 2 bases, and 7 bases lay between the germline ends. Germline V gene sequence: CDR1 SGHTA, CDR2 FQGNSA. CDR3 region: CASSPGPYEQYF. CDR3 nucleotides: TGTGCCAGCAGCCCCGGCCCCTACGAGCAGTACTTC.

In regard to this clonotype: A junction end diverges from the germline sequence, so it may reflect a read error. The chain's CDR3 is CSVEEEYGQSF. CDR3 bases: TGCAGCGTTGAAGAAGAATATGGGCAGTCCTTC. The chain has TRBV29-1 and TRBJ2-1, with D hard to call. Germline V gives CDR1 SQVTM, CDR2 ANQGSEA. The CDR3 loop spans 11 amino acids.

Comments on this clonotype: It is likely a read error, because the conserved phenylalanine at the end of the CDR3 is missing. The chain has TRBV7-6 and TRBJ2-1; D may be TRBD2 (5 bases). The CDR3 contains 13 residues. CDR1 and CDR2 from the germline V gene are SGHVS and FNYEAQ. Trimming removed 2 bases at V and 8 bases at J, with 10 bases between. In nucleotides, the CDR3 is TGTGCCAGCAGCTTATTGCGGGCGGATGAGCAGTTCTCC. Protein: CASSLLRADEQFS.

This clonotype was seen repeatedly, ten times or more. The chain couples TRBV19 to TRBJ1-2, with 7 bases fitting TRBD1. After removal of 5 bases from V and 1 base from J, the junction contained 10 bases not matched to a gene. CDR1 is LNHDA, CDR2 SQIVND, per germline (reference sequence). The CDR3 runs to 16 residues. The CDR3 coding sequence is TGTGCCAGTAGTCAACTCCCGGGACAGATTAACTATGGCTACACCTTC. Its protein product is CASSQLPGQINYGYTF.

Ten or more counts support this clonotype. J is TRBJ2-6 and V is TRBV19; tentative D call: TRBD1 (5 bases). Germline V gene data show CDR1 as LNHDA and CDR2 as SQIVND (reference sequence). This CDR3 has 15 residues. V was clipped by 2 bases and J by 1 base, with 6 bases between them. This CDR3 reads CASSIQGSGANVLTF. In nucleotides, the CDR3 is TGTGCCAGTAGTATACAGGGATCTGGGGCCAACGTCCTGACTTTC. The entire variable domain, with the rest obtained from reference TRBV19 and TRBJ2-6, is as follows: DGGITQSPKYLFRKEGQNVTLSCEQNLNHDAMYWYRQDPGQGLRLIYYSQIVNDFQKGDIAEGYSVSREKKESFPLTVTSAQKNPTAFYLCASSIQGSGANVLTFGAGSRLTVL.

This clonotype was counted at least ten times. The chain is built from TRBV3-1 and TRBJ2-7; maybe TRBD2 (5 bases). V gave up 1 base and J gave up 7 bases, with 8 bases separating them. This CDR3 is built from 12 residues. CDR1 is LGHDT, CDR2 YNNKEL, per germline (reference sequence). CDR3 coding DNA: TGTGCCAGCAGCCAAGTCGGGGTTGAGCAGTACTTC. Translating gives CASSQVGVEQYF.

In its sample, this clonotype was seen many times. The chain couples TRBV20-1 to TRBJ2-5; TRBD1 might be the D (7 bases). The V end was cut by 1 base, the J end by 1 base, with 16 bases between. The CDR3 runs 16 residues. Germline V lookup: CDR1 DFQATT, CDR2 SNEGSKA (reference sequence). CDR3 region: CSARVRRGLFQETQYF. In nucleotides, the CDR3 is TGCAGTGCTAGAGTGCGGAGGGGGCTCTTCCAAGAGACCCAGTACTTC.

Ten or more counts support this clonotype. The rearrangement links TRBV12-3 or TRBV12-4 to TRBJ1-1; possibly TRBD1 for D (6 bases). The CDR3 is made up of 12 amino acids. Trimming left V 4 bases short and J 12 bases short, with 15 bases between. The CDR3 DNA reads TGTGCCAGCAGTTCCGGGACACGGAAAACTTTCTTT. Translated, it gives CASSSGTRKTFF.